In this sample, the clone carrying this TCR beta chain turned up once. The authors' processing: Amplified reference gene primers provided the basis for estimating nucleated cell counts. The protocol was immunoSEQ multiplex PCR, while the TCRdb copy is restricted to in-frame clones and leaves out a portion. V, J and clone size derive from that table, while D and trimming were established from the DNA sequence. The data contain about 42,000 clones, about nine tenths of them seen just once; the ten biggest clones take up about 0.36%. The data originate from a study of blood T cell repertoires in COVID-19. Looking at the study overall: Researchers got acute and convalescent COVID-19 samples from the United States, Italy and Spain.

Germline loops: CDR1 LGHDT, CDR2 YNNKEL (reference sequence). The ends were cut back, 2 bases at V and 2 bases at J, with 12 bases in the middle. The CDR3 extends over 15 amino acids. The TCR originated in a human donor in a cohort sampled during active COVID-19. The gene calls are TRBV3-1 (or the pseudogene TRBV3-2) and TRBJ1-2; D possibly corresponds to TRBD1 (5 bases). Sequenced: peripheral blood. In DNA form, the CDR3 reads TGTGCCAGCAGCCAAAGGGGCCAAAAGAACTATGGCTACACCTTC. Residues: CASSQRGQKNYGYTF.